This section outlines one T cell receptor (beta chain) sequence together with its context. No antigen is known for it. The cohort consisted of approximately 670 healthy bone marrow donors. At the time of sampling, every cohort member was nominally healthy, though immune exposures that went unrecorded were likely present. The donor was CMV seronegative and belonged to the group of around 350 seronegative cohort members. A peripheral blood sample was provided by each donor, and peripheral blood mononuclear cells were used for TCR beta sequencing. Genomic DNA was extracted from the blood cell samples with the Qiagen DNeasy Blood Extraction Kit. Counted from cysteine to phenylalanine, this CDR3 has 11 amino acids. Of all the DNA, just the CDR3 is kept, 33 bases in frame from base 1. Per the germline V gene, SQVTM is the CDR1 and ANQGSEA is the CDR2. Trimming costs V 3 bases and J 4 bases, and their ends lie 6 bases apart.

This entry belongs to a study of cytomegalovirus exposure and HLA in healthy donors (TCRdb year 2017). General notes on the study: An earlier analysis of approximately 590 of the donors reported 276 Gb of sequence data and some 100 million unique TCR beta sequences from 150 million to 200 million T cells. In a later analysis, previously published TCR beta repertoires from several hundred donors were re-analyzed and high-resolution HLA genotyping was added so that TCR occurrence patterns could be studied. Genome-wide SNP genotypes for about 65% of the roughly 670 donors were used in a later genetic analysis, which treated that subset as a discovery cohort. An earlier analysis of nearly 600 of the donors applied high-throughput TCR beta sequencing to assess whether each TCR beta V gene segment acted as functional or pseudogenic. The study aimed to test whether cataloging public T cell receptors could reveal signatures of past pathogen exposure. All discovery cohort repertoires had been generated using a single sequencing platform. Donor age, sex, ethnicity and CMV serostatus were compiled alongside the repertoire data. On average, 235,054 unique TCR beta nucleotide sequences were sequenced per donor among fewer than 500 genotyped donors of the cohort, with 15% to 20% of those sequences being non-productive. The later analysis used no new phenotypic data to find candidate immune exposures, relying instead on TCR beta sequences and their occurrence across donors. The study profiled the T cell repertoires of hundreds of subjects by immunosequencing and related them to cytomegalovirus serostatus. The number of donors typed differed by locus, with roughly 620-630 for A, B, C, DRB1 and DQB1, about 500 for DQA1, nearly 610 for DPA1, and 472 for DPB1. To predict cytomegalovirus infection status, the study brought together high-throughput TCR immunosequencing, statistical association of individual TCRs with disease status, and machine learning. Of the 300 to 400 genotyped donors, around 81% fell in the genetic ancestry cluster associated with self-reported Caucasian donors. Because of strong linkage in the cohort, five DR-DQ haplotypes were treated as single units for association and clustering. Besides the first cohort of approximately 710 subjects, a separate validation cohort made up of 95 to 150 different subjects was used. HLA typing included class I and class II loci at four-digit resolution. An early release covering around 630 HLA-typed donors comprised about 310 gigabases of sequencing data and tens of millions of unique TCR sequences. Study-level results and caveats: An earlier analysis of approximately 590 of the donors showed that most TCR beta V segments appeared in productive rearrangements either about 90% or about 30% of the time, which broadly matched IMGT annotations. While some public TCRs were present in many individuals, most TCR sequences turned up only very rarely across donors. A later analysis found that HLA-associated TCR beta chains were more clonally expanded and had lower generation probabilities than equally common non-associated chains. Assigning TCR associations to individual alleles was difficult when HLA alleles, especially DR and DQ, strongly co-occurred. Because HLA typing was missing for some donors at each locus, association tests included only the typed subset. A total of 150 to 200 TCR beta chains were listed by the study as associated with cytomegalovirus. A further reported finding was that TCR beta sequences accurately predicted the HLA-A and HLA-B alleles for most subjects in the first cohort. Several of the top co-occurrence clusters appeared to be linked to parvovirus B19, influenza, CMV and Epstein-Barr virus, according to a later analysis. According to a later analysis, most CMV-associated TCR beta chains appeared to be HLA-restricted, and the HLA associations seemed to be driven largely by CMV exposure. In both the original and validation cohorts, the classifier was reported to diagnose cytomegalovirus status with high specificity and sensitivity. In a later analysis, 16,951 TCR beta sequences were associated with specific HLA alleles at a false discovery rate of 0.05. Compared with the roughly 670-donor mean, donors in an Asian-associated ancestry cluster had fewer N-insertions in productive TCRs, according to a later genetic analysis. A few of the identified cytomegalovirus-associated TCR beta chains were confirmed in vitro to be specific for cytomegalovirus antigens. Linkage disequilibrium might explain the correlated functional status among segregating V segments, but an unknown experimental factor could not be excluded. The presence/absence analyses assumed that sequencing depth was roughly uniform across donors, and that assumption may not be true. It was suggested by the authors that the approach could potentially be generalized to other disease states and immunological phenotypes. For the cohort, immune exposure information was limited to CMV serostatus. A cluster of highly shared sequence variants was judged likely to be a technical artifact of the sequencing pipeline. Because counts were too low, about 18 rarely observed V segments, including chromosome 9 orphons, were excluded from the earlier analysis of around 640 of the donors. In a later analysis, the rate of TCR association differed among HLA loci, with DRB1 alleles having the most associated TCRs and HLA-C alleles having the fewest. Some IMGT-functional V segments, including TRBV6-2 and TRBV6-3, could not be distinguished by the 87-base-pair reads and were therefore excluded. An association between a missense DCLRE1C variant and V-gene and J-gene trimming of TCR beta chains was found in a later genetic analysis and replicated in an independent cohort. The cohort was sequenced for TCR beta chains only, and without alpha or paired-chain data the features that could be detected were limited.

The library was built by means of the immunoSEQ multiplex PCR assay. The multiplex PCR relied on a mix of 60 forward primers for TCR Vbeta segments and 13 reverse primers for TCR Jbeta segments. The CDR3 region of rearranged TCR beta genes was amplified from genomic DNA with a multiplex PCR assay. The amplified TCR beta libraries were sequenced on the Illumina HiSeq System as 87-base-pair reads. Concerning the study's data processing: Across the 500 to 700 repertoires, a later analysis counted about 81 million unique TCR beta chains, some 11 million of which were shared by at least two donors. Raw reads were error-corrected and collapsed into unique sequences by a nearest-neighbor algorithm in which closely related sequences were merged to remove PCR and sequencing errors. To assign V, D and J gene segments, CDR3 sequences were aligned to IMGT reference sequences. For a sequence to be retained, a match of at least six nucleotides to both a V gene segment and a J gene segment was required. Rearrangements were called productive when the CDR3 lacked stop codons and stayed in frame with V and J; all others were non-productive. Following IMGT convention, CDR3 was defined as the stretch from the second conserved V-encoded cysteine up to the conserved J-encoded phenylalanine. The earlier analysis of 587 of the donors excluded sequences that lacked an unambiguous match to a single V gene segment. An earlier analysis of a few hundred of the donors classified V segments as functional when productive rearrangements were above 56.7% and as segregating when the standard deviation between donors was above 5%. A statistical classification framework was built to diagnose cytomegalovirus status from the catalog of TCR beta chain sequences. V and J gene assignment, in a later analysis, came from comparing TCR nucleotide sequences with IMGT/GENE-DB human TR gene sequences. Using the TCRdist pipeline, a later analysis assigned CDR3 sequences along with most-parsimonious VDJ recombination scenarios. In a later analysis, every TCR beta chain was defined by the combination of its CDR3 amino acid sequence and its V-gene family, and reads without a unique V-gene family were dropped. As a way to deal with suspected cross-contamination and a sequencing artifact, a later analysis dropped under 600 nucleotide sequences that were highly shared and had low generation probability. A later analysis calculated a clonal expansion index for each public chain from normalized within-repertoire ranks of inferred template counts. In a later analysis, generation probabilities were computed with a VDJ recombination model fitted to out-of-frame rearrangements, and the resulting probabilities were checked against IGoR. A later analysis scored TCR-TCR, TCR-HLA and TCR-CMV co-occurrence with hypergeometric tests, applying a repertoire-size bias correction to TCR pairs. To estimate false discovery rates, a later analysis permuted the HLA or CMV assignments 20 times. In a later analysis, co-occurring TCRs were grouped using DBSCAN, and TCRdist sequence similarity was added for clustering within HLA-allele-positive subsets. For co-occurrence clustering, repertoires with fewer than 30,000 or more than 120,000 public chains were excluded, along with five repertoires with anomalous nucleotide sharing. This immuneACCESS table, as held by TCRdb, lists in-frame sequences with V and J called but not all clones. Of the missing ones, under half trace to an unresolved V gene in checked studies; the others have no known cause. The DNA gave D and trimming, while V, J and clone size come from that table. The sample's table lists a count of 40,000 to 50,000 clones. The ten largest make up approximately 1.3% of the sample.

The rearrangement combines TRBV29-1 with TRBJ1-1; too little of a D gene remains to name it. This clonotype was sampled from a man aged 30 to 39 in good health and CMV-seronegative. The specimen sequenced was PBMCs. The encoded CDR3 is CSVDRGTEAFF. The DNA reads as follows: TGCAGCGTTGATAGAGGCACTGAAGCTTTCTTT.